The 3 T cell receptor beta chains below were found in one sample sequenced in a study of blood T cell dynamics during melanoma immunotherapy. Time point of the sample: pre-treatment baseline. Method: immunoSEQ multiplex PCR; TCRdb's copy keeps in-frame clones and lacks some. The sample lists around 10,000 clones; around 86% were seen once. Material: blood, obtained from a patient treated with checkpoint blockade. The receptors stem from a human donor with melanoma.

This chain connects TRBV5-1 to TRBJ2-3; a possible D gene is TRBD1 (7 bases). Looked up from germline, CDR1 is SGHRS and CDR2 is YFSETQ. The CDR3 runs to 15 residues. The V end was cut by 3 bases, the J end by 3 bases, with 14 bases between. The CDR3 spells CASSSTGEVTDTQYF. The DNA of the CDR3 is TGCGCCAGCAGCTCTACAGGGGAGGTTACAGATACGCAGTATTTT. The full variable domain, in which reference TRBV5-1 and TRBJ2-3 provide the parts outside the CDR3, is KAGVTQTPRYLIKTRGQQVTLSCSPISGHRSVSWYQQTPGQGLQFLFEYFSETQRNKGNFPGRFSGRQFSNSRSEMNVSTLELGDSALYLCASSSTGEVTDTQYFGPGTRLTVL.

The rearrangement uses TRBV5-1 and TRBJ1-3; D is unresolved. V dropped 4 bases and J dropped 0 bases, with 11 bases sitting between them. This CDR3 comprises 15 residues. Looked up from germline, CDR1 is SGHRS and CDR2 is YFSETQ. The CDR3 bases are TGCGCCAGCAGCCTGACGGGAAACTCTGGAAACACCATATATTTT. Translated: CASSLTGNSGNTIYF.

J is TRBJ2-7 and V is TRBV9; D gene uncertain. V was pared by 0 bases and J by 4 bases, with 14 bases between. The CDR3 length is 15 residues. CDR1 is SGDLS and CDR2 is YYNGEE in the germline V gene. CDR3 in DNA: TGTGCCAGCAGCGTAGACGAGAGTTTGGTGTACGAGCAGTACTTC. Its protein product is CASSVDESLVYEQYF.